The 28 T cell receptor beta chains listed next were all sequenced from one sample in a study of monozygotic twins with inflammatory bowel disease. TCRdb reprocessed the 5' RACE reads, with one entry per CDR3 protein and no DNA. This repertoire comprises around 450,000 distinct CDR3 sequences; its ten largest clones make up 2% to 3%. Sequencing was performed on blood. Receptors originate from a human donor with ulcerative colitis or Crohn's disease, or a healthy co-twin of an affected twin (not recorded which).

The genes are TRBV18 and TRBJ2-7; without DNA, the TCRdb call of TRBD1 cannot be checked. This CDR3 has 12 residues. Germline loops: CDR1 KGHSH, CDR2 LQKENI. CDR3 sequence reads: CASSPKGSEQYF.

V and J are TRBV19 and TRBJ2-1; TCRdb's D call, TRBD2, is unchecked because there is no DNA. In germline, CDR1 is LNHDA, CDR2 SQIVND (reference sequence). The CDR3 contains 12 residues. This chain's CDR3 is CASGGASREQFF. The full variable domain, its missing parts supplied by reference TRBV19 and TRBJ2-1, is DGGITQSPKYLFRKEGQNVTLSCEQNLNHDAMYWYRQDPGQGLRLIYYSQIVNDFQKGDIAEGYSVSREKKESFPLTVTSAQKNPTAFYLCASGGASREQFFGPGTRLTVL.

The CDR3 loop is CASTLQVQVNTEAFF. This sequence joins TRBV4-1 and TRBJ1-1. Germline V gene data show CDR1 as MGHRA and CDR2 as YSYEKL. The CDR3 length is 15 residues.

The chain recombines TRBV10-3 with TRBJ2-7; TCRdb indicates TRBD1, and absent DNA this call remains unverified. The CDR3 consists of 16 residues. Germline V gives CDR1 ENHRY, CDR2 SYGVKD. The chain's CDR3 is CAISESEKGVSYEQYF.

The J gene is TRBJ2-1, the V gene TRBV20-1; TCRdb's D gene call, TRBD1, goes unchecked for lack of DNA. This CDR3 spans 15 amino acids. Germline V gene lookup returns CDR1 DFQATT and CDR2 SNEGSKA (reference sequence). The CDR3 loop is CSARESRGVYNEQFF.

The CDR3 protein is CASSPRRSSYEQYF. The rearrangement joins TRBV6-1 to TRBJ2-7. CDR1 is MNHNS, CDR2 SASEGT, per germline. The CDR3 is 14 residues long.

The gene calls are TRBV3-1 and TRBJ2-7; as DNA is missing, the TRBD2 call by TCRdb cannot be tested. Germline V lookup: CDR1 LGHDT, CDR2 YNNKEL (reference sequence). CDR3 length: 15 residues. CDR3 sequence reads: CASSQGPGGPYEQYF.

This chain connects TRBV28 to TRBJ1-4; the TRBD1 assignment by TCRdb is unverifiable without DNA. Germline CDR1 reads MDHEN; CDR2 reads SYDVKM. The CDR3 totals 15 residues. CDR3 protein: CASSLPGGGNEKLFF.

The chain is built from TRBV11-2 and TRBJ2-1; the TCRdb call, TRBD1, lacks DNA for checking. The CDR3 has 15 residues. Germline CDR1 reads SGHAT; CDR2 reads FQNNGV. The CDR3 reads CASSIDRTGGNEQFF.

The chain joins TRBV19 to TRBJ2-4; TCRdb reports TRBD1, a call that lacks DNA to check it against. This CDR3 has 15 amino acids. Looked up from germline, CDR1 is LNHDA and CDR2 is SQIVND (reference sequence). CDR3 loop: CASSMTGGVKNIQYF.

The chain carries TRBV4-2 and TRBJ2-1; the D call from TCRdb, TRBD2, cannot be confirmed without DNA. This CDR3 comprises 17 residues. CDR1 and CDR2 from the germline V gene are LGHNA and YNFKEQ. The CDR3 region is CASSQATSGGALSEQFF.

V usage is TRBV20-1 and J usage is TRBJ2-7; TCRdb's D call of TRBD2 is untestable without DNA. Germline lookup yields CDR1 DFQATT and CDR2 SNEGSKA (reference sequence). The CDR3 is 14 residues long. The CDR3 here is CSASRLADSYEQYF.

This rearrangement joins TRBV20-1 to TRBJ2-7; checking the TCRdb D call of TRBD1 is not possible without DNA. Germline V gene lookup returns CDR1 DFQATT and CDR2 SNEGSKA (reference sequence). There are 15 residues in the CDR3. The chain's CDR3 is CSATDDRGPTYEQYF.

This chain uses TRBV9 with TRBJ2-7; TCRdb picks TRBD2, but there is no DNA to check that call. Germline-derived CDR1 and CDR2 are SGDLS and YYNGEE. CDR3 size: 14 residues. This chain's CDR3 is CASSPGRGAHEQYF.

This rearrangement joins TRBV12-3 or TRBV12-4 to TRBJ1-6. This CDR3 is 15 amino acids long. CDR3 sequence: CASTISGSYNSPLHF.

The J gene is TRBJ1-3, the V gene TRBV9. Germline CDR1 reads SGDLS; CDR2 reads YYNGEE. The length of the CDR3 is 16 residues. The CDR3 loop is CASSADPSSSGNTIYF. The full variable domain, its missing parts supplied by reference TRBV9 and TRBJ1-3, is DSGVTQTPKHLITATGQRVTLRCSPRSGDLSVYWYQQSLDQGLQFLIQYYNGEERAKGNILERFSAQQFPDLHSELNLSSLELGDSALYFCASSADPSSSGNTIYFGEGSWLTVV.

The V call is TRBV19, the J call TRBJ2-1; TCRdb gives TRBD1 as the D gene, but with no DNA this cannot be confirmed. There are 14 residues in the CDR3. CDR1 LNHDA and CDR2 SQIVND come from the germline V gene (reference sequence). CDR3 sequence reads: CASRYRGSDNEQFF. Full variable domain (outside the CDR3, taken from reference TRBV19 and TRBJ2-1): DGGITQSPKYLFRKEGQNVTLSCEQNLNHDAMYWYRQDPGQGLRLIYYSQIVNDFQKGDIAEGYSVSREKKESFPLTVTSAQKNPTAFYLCASRYRGSDNEQFFGPGTRLTVL.

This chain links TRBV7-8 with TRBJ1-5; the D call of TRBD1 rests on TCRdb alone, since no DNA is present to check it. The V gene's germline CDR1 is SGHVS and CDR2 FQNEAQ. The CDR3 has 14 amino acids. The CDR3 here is CASSFYRDNQPQHF.

Here the CDR3 reads CASSRRSSGGGVGYNEQFF. The chain joins TRBV11-2 to TRBJ2-1; absent DNA, TCRdb's TRBD2 call cannot be checked. The CDR3 is 19 amino acids. Germline V gene lookup returns CDR1 SGHAT and CDR2 FQNNGV. Drawing the rest from reference TRBV11-2 and TRBJ2-1, the complete variable domain is EAGVAQSPRYKIIEKRQSVAFWCNPISGHATLYWYQQILGQGPKLLIQFQNNGVVDDSQLPKDRFSAERLKGVDSTLKIQPAKLEDSAVYLCASSRRSSGGGVGYNEQFFGPGTRLTVL.

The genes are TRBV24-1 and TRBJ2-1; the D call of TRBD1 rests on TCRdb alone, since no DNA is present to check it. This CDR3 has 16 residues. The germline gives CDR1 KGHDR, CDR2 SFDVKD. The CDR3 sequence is CATSDLGGESYNEQFF.

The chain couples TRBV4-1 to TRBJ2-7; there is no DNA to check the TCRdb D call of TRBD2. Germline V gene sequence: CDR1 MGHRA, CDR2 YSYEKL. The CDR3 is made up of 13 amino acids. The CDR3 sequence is CASARDSTYEQYF.

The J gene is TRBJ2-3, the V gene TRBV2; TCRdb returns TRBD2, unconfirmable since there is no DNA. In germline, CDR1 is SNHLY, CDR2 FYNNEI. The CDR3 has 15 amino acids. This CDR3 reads CASTGGGRSTDTQYF.

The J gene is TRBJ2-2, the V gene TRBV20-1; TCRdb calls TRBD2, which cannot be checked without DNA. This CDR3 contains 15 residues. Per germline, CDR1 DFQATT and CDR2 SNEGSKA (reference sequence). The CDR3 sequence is CSATAGGPGTGELFF.

CDR3 region: CASSPDGGGSTDTQYF. This rearrangement joins TRBV7-3 to TRBJ2-3; the D gene TCRdb calls, TRBD1, cannot be checked with no DNA. CDR3 length equals 16 residues. Germline loops: CDR1 SGHTA, CDR2 FQGTGA.

CDR3 sequence reads: CASSSQGARYEQYF. The gene calls are TRBV7-9 and TRBJ2-7; TCRdb gives TRBD1 as the D gene, but with no DNA this cannot be confirmed. Germline V CDR1 and CDR2: SEHNR, FQNEAQ (reference sequence). The CDR3 covers 14 residues.

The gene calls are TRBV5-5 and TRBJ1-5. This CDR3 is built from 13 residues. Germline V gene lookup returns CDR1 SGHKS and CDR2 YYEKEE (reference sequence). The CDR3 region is CASSLADGQPQHF.

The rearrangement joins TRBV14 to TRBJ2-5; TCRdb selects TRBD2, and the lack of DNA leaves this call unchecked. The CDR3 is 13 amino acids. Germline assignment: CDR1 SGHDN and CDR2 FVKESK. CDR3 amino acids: CASSQVGPATQYF.

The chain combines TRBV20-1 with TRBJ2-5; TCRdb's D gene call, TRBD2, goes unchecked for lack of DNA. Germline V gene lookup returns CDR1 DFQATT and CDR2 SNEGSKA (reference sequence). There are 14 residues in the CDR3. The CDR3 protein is CSARVTSGSKTQYF.